This T cell receptor (beta chain) was identified in a study of OX40 agonist ivuxolimab in advanced cancers. About the study: The drug used for patients, ivuxolimab, was an agonistic anti-OX40 (CD134) antibody. Those treated in dose escalation had hepatocellular carcinoma, melanoma, renal cell cancer or head and neck cancer.

The V and J ends lost 4 bases and 7 bases, in that order; junction bases with no gene match: 5. CDR1 is SEHNR and CDR2 is FQNEAQ in the germline V gene (reference sequence). The CDR3 is made up of 14 amino acids. With respect to this clone: Its antigen remains unknown.

Study-level findings and limits: In CD8+ T cells, expanded clones were on average more numerous than in CD4+. Doses of 0.1 to 3.0 mg/kg were accompanied by clonal expansion of CD4+ and CD8+ blood T cells by week 6.

Repertoires were generated with immunoSEQ multiplex PCR, while TCRdb's copy carries only in-frame clones and drops some. The profile shows 20,000 or so clones, around 77% of them singletons. This receptor was taken from an adult with an advanced solid tumor such as melanoma, head and neck, liver or kidney cancer. This specimen consisted of CD4+ or CD8+ T cells sorted from blood, obtained in a trial of the OX40 agonist ivuxolimab. The chain employs TRBV7-9 and TRBJ2-2; 8 nucleotides align to TRBD1. The CDR3 protein is CASSYYRGVGELFF. The CDR3 nucleotides are TGTGCCAGCAGCTACTACAGGGGGGTCGGGGAGCTGTTTTTT.